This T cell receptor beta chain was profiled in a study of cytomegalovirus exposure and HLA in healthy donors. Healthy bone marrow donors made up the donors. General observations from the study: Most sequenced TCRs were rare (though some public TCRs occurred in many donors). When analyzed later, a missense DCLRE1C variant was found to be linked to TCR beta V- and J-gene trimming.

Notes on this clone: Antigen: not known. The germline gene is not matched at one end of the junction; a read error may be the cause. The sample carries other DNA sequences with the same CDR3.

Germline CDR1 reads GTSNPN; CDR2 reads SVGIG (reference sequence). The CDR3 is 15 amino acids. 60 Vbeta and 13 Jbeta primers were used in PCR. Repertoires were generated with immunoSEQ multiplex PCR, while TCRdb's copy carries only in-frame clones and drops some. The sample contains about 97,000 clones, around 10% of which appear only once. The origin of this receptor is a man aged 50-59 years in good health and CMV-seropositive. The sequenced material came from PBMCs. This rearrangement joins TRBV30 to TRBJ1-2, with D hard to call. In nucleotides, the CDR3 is TGCGCCTGGAGTGTCGGTGTAAGTTCTAACTATGGCTACACCTTC. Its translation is CAWSVGVSSNYGYTF.